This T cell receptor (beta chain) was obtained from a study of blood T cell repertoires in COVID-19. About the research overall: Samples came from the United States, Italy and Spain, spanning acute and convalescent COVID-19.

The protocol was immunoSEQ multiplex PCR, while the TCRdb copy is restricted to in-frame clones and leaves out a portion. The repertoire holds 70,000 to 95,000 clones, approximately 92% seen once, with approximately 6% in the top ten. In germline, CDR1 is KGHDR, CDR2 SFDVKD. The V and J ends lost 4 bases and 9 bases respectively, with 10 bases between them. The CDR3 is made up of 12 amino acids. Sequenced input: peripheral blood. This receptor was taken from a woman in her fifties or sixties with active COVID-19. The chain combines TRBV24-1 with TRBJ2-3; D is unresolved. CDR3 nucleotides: TGTGCCACCAGTGACCCTCAGTTGACGCAGTATTTT. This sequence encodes CATSDPQLTQYF.